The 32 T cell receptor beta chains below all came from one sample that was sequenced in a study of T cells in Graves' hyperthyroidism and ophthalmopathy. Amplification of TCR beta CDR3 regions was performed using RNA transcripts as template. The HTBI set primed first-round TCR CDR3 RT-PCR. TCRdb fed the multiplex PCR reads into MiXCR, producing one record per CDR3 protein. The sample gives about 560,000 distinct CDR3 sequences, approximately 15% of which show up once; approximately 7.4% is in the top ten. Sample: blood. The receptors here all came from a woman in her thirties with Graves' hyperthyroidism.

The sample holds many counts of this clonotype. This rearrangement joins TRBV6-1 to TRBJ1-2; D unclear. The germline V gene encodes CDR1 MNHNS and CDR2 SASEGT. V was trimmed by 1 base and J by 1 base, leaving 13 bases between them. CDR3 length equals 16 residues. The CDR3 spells CASSEESADYNYGYTF. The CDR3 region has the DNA TGTGCCAGCAGTGAAGAATCGGCAGACTATAACTATGGCTACACCTTC.

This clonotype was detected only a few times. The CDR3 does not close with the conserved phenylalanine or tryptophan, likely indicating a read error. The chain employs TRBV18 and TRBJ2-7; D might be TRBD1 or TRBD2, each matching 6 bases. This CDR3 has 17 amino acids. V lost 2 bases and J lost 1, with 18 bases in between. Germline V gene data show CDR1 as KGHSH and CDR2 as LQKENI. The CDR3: CASSPRQVSSVSYEQYS. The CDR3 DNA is TGTGCCAGCTCACCAAGACAGGTTTCTAGCGTATCCTACGAGCAGTACTCC.

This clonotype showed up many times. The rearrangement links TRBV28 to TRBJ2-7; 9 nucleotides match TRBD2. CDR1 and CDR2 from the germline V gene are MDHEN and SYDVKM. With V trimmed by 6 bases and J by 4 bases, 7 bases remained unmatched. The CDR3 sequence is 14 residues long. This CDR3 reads CASRPGLATYEQYF. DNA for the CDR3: TGTGCCAGCAGGCCGGGACTAGCCACATACGAGCAGTACTTC.

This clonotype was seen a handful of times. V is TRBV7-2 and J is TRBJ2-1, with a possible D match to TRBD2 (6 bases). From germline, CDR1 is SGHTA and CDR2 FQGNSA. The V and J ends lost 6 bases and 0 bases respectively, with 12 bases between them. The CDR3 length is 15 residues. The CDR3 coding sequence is TGTGCCAGCAGGCCGGGACTCAGCTCCTACAATGAGCAGTTCTTC. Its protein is CASRPGLSSYNEQFF.

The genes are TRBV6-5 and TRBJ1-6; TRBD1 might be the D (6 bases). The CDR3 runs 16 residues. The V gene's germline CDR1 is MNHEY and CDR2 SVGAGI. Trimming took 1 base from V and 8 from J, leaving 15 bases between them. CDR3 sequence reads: CASSYYRATPDSPLHF. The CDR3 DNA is TGTGCCAGCAGTTACTACAGGGCGACCCCCGATTCACCCCTCCACTTT.

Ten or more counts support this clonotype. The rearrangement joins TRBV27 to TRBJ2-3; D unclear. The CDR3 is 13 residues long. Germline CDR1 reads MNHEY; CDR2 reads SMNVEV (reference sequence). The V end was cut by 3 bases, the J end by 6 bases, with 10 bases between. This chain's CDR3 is CASSLQSRDTQYF. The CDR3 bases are TGTGCCAGCAGTTTGCAAAGTAGGGATACGCAGTATTTT.

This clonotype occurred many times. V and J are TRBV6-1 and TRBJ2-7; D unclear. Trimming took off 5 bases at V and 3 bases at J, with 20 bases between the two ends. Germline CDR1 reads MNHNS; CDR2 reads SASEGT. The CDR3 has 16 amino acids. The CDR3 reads CASSSDVRRQNYEQYF. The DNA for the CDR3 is TGTGCCAGCAGTTCGGACGTCCGCCGGCAAAACTACGAGCAGTACTTC.

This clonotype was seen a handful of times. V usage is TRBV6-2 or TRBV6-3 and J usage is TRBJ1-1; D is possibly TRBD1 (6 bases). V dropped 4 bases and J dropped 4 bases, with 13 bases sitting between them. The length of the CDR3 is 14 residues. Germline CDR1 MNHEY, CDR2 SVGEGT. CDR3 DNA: TGTGCCAGCAGTTTCCGACAGGTGAGCACTGAAGCTTTCTTT. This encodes CASSFRQVSTEAFF.

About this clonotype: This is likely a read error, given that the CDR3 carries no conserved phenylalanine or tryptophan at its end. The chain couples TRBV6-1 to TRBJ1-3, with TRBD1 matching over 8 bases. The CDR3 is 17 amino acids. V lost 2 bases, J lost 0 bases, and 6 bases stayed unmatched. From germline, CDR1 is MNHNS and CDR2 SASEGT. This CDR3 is CASSERGTGSSGNTIYV. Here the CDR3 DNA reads TGTGCCAGCAGTGAAAGGGGGACAGGATCCTCTGGAAACACCATATATGTT.

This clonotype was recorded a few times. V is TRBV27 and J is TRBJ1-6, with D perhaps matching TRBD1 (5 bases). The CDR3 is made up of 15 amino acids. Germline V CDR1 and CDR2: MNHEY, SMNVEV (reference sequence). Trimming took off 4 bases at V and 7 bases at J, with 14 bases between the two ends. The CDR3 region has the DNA TGTGCCAGCAGTTCGGGAACGGGGGTAAATTCACCCCTCCACTTT. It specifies CASSSGTGVNSPLHF.

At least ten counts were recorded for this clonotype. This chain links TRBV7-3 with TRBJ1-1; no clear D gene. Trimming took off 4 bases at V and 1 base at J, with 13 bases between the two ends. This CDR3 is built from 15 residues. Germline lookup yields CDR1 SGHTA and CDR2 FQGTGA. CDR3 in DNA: TGTGCCAGCAGCTCCAGCGCCGACCGGAACACTGAAGCTTTCTTT. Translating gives CASSSSADRNTEAFF.

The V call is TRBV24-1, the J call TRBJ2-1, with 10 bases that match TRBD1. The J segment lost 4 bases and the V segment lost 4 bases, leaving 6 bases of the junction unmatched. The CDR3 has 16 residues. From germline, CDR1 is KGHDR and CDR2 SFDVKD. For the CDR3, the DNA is TGTGCCACCAGTGACGCGACAGGGGGCCCTTACAATGAGCAGTTCTTC. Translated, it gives CATSDATGGPYNEQFF.

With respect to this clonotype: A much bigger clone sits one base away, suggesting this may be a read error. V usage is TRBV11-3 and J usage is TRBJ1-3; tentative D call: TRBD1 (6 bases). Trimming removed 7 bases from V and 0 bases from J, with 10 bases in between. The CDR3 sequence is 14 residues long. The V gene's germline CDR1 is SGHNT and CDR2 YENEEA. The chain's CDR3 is CASKLGGSGNTIYF. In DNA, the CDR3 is TGTGCCAGCAAACTAGGGGGCTCTGGAAACACCATATATTTT.

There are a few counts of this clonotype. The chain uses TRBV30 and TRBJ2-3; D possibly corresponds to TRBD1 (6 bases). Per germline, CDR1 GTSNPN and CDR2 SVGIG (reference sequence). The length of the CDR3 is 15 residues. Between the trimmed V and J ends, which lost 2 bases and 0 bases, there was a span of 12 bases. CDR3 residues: CAWSTTGISTDTQYF. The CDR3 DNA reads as TGTGCCTGGAGTACTACAGGGATTAGCACAGATACGCAGTATTTT.

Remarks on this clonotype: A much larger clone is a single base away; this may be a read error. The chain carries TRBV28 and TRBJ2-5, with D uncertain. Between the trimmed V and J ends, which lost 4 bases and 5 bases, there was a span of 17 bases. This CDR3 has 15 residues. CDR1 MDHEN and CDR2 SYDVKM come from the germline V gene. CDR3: CASSYTGKDRETQYF. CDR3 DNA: TGTGCCAGCAGTTATACGGGCAAGGATCGGGAGACCCAGTACTTC.

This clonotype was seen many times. CDR3 coding DNA: TGTGCCAGCAGCGTCTCCGGGACTGGGGTTGACGAGCAGTACTTC. Its protein is CASSVSGTGVDEQYF. The V and J genes are TRBV9 and TRBJ2-7; D is perhaps TRBD2 (6 bases). V lost 2 bases to trimming and J lost 5 bases, with 17 bases between them. The CDR3 consists of 15 residues. Germline V lookup: CDR1 SGDLS, CDR2 YYNGEE.

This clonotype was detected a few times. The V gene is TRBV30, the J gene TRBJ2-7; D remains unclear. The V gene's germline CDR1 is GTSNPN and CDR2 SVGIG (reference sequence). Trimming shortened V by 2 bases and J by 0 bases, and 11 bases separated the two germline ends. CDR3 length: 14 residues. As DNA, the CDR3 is TGTGCCTGGAGTCCCCCCCACCCCTCCTACGAGCAGTACTTC. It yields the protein CAWSPPHPSYEQYF.

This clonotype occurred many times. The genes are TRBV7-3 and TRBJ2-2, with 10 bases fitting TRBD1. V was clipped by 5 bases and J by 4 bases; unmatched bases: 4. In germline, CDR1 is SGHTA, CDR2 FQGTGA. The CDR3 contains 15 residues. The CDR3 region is CASSKTGGFTGELFF. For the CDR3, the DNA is TGTGCCAGCAGCAAGACAGGGGGCTTCACCGGGGAGCTGTTTTTT.

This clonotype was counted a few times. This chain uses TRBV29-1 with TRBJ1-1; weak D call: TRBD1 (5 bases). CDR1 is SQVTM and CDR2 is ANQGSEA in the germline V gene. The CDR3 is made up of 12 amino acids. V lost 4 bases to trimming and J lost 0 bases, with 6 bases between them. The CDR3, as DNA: TGCAGCGTTGGGGGGATGAACACTGAAGCTTTCTTT. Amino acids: CSVGGMNTEAFF.

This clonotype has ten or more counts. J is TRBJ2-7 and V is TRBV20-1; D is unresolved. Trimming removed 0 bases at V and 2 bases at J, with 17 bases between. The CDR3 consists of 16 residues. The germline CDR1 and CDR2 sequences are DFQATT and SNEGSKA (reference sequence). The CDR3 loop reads CSARDPDLTITYEQYF. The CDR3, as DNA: TGCAGTGCTAGAGACCCGGACCTAACCATTACCTACGAGCAGTACTTC.

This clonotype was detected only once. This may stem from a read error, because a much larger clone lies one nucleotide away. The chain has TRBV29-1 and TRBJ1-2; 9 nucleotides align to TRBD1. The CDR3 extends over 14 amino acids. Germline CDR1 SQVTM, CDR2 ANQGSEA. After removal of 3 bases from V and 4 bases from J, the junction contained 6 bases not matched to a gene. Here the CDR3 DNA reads TGCAGCGTTGACTCGGGACAGGGAAGCTATGGCTACACCTTC. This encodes CSVDSGQGSYGYTF.

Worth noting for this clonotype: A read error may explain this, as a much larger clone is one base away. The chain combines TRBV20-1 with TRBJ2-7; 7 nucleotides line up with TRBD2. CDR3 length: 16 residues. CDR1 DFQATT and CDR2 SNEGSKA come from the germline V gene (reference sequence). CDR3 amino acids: CSANGGGGTKVYEQHF. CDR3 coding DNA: TGCAGTGCTAACGGAGGCGGAGGGACTAAGGTTTACGAGCAGCACTTC.

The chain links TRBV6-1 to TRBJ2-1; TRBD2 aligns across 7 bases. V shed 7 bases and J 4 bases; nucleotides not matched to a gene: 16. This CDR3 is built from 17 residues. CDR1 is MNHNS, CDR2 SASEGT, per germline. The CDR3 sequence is CASNLLAGLAAYNEQFF. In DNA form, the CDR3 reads TGTGCCAGCAACCTACTGGCGGGGCTAGCGGCATACAATGAGCAGTTCTTC.

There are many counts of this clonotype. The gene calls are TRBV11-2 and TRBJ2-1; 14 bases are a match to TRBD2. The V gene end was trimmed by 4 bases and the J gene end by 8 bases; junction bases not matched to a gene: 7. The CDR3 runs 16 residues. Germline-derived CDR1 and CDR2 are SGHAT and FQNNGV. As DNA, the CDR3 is TGTGCCAGCAGCTCGACGGGACTAGCGGGAGTTGATGAGCAGTTCTTC. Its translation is CASSSTGLAGVDEQFF. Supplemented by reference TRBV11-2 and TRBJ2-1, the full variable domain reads EAGVAQSPRYKIIEKRQSVAFWCNPISGHATLYWYQQILGQGPKLLIQFQNNGVVDDSQLPKDRFSAERLKGVDSTLKIQPAKLEDSAVYLCASSSTGLAGVDEQFFGPGTRLTVL.

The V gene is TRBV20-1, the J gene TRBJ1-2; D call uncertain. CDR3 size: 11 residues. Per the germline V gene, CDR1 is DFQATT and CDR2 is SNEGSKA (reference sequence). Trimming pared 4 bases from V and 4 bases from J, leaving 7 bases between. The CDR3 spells CSAIRGYGYTF. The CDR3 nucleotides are TGCAGTGCTATCCGGGGCTATGGCTACACCTTC.

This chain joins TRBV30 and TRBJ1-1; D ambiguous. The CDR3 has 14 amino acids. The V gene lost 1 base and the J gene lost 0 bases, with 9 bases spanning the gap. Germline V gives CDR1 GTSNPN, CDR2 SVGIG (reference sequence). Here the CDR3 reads CAWSEDLMNTEAFF. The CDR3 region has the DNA TGTGCCTGGAGTGAAGACCTTATGAACACTGAAGCTTTCTTT.

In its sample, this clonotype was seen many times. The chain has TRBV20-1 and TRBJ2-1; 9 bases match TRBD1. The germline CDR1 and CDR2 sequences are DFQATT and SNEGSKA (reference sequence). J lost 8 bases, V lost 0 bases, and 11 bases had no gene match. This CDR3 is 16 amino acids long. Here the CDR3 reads CSARDGTGGFSHEQFF. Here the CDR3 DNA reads TGCAGTGCTAGAGATGGTACAGGGGGCTTTTCCCATGAGCAGTTCTTC.

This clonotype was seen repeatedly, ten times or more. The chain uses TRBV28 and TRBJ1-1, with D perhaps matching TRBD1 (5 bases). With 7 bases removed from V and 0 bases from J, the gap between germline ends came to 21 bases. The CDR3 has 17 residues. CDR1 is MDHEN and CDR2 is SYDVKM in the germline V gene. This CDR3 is CASTTEGHETLNTEAFF. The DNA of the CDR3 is TGTGCCAGCACTACCGAGGGGCACGAAACATTGAACACTGAAGCTTTCTTT.

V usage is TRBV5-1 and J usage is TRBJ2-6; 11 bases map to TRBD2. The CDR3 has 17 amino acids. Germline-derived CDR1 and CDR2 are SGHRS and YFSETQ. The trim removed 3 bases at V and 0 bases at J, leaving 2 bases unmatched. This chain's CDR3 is CASSYLAGGSGANVLTF. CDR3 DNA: TGCGCCAGCAGCTACCTAGCGGGAGGCTCTGGGGCCAACGTCCTGACTTTC.

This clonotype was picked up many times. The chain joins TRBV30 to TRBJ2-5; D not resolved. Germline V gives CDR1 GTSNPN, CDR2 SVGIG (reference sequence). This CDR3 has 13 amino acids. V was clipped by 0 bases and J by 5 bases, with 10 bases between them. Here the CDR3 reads CAWSVALRETQYF. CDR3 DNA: TGTGCCTGGAGTGTTGCCTTGCGGGAGACCCAGTACTTC.

The CDR3 nucleotides are TGCGCCAGCAGCCAAGGGCCGGGACAGGGAATGACCTGGAATGAGCAGTTCTTC. Translation gives CASSQGPGQGMTWNEQFF. The chain recombines TRBV4-1 with TRBJ2-1; 9 bases map to TRBD1. Germline lookup yields CDR1 MGHRA and CDR2 YSYEKL. The CDR3 has 18 amino acids. The V and J ends lost 1 base and 7 bases, in that order; junction bases with no gene match: 14.

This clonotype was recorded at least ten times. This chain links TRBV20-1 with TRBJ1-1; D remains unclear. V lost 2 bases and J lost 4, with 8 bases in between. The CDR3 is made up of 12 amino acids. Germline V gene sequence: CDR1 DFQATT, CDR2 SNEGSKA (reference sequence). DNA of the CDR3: TGCAGTGCTAGAAGGGAGTCCACTGAAGCTTTCTTT. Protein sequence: CSARRESTEAFF.